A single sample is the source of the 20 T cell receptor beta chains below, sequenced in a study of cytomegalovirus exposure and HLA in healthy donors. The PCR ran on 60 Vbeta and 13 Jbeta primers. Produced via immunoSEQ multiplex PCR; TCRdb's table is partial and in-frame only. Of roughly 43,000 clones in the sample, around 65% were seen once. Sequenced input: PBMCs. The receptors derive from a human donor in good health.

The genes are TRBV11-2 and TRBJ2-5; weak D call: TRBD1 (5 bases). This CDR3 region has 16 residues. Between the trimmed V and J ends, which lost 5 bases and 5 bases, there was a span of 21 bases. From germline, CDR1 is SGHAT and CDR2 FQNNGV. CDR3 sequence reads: CASSDLARGRRETQYF. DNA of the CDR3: TGTGCCAGCAGCGATCTGGCTAGGGGCCGACGGGAGACCCAGTACTTC.

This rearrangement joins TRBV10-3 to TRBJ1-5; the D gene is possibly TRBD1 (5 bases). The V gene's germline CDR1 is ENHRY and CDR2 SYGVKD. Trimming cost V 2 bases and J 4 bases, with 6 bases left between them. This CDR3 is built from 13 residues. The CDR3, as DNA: TGTGCCATCAGTGAGCAGGGTAATCAGCCCCAGCATTTT. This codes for CAISEQGNQPQHF.

The CDR3 bases are TGCGCCAGCAGCCGGGGACAGGGGGGGGAAAAACTGTTTTTT. It yields the protein CASSRGQGGEKLFF. The chain recombines TRBV5-1 with TRBJ1-4; the match to TRBD1 covers 11 bases. Per germline, CDR1 SGHRS and CDR2 YFSETQ. The CDR3 length is 14 residues. The junction had 4 bases not matched to a gene; V was cut back by 4 bases and J by 8 bases.

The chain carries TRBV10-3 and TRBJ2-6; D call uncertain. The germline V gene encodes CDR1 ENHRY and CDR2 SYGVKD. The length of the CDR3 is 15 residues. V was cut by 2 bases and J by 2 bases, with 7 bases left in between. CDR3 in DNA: TGTGCCATCAGTGAGGCCGACACTGGGGCCAACGTCCTGACTTTC. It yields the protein CAISEADTGANVLTF.

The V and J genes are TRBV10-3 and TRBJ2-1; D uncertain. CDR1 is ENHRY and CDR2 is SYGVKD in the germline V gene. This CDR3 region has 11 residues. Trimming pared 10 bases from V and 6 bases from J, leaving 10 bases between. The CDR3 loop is CATATANEQFF. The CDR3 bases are TGTGCCACCGCAACAGCCAATGAGCAGTTCTTC.

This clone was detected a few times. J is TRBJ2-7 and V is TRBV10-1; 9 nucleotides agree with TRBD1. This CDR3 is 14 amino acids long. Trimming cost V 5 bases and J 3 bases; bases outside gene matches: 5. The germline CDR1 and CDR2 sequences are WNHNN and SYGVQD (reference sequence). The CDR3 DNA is TGCGCCAGCAGTCGTGGACAGGGGATCTACGAGCAGTACTTC. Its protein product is CASSRGQGIYEQYF.

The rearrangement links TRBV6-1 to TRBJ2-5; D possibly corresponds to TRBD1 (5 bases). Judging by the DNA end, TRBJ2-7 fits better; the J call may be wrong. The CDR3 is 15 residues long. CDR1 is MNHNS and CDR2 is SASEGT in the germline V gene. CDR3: CASSVQDVSSYEQYF. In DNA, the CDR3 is TGTGCCAGCAGTGTACAGGACGTGAGCTCCTACGAGCAGTACTTC.

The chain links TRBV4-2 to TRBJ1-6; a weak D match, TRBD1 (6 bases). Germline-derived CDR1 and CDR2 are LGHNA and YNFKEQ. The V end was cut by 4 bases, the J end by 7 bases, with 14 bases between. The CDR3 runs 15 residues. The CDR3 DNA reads TGTGCCAGCAGCCGGGAGACAGGCCGCAATTCACCCCTCCACTTT. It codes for CASSRETGRNSPLHF.

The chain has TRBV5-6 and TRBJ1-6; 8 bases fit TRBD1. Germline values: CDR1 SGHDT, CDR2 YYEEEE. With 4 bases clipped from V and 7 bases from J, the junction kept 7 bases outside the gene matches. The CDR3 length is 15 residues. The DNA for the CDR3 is TGTGCCAGCAGCGACCGAGGGACAGGCAATTCACCCCTCCACTTT. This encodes CASSDRGTGNSPLHF. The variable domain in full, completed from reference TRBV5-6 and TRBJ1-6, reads DAGVTQSPTHLIKTRGQQVTLRCSPKSGHDTVSWYQQALGQGPQFIFQYYEEEERQRGNFPDRFSGHQFPNYSSELNVNALLLGDSALYLCASSDRGTGNSPLHFGNGTRLTVT.

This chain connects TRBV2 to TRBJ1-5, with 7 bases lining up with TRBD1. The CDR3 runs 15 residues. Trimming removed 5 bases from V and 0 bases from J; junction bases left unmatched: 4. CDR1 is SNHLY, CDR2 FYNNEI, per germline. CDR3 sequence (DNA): TGTGCCAGCAGTCGGGACAGCCATAGCAATCAGCCCCAGCATTTT. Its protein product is CASSRDSHSNQPQHF. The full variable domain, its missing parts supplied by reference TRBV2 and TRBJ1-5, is EPEVTQTPSHQVTQMGQEVILRCVPISNHLYFYWYRQILGQKVEFLVSFYNNEISEKSEIFDDQFSVERPDGSNFTLKIRSTKLEDSAMYFCASSRDSHSNQPQHFGDGTRLSIL.

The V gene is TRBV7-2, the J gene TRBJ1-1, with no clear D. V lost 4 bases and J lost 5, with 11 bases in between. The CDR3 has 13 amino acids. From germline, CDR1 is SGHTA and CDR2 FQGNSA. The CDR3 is CASSYAGLTEAFF. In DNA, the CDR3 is TGTGCCAGCAGCTATGCCGGACTTACTGAAGCTTTCTTT.

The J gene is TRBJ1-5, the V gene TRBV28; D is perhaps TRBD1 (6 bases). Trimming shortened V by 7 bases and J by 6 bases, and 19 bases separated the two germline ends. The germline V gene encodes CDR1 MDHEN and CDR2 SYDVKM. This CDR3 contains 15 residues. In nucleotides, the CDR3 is TGTGCCAGCACTAAACCGGGCAGGGGTAGTCAGCCCCAGCATTTT. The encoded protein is CASTKPGRGSQPQHF. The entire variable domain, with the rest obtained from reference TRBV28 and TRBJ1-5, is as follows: DVKVTQSSRYLVKRTGEKVFLECVQDMDHENMFWYRQDPGLGLRLIYFSYDVKMKEKGDIPEGYSVSREKKERFSLILESASTNQTSMYLCASTKPGRGSQPQHFGDGTRLSIL.

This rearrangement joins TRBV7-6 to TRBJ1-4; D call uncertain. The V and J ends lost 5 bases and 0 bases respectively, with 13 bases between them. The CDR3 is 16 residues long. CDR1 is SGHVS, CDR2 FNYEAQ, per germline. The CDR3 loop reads CASSPQLPATNEKLFF. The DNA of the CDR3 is TGTGCCAGCAGCCCGCAGTTGCCCGCAACTAATGAAAAACTGTTTTTT.

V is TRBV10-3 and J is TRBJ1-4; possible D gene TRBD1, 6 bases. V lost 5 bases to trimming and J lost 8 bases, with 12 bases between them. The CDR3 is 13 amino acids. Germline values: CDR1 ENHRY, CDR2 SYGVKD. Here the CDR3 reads CAISSGELEKLFF. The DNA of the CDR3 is TGTGCCATCAGTTCAGGGGAGCTCGAAAAACTGTTTTTT.

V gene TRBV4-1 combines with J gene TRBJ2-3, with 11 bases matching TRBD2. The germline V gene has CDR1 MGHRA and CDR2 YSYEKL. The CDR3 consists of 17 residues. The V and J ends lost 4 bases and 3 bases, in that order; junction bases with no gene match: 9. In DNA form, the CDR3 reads TGCGCCAGCAGCCCGGGGCTAGCGGGGGGTAGGACAGATACGCAGTATTTT. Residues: CASSPGLAGGRTDTQYF.

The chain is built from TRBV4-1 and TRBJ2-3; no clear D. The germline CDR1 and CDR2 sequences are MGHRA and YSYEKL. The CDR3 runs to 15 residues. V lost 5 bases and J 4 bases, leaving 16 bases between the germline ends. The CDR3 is CASSRRSTTADTQYF. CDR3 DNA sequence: TGCGCCAGCAGCAGAAGGAGCACCACCGCAGATACGCAGTATTTT.

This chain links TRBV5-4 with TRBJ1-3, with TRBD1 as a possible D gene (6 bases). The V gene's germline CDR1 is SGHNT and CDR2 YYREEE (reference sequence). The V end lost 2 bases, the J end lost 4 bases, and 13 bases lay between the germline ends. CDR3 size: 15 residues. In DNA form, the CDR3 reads TGTGCCAGCAGCTTCGCGGGGGCGCTGGGAAACACCATATATTTT. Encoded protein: CASSFAGALGNTIYF.

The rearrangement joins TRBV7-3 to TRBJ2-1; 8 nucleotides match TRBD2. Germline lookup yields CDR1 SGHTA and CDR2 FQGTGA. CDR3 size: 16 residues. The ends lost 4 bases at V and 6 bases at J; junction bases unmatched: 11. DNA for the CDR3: TGTGCCAGCAGCTACCAACCGGGGGGGCTGGGCAATGAGCAGTTCTTC. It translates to CASSYQPGGLGNEQFF.

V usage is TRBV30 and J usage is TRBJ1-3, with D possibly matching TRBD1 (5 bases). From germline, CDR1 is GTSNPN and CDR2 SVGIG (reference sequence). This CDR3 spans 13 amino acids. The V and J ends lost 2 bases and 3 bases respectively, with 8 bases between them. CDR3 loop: CAWSRQLGNTIYF. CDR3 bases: TGTGCCTGGAGTAGACAGCTTGGAAACACCATATATTTT. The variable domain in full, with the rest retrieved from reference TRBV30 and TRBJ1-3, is SQTIHQWPATLVQPVGSPLSLECTVEGTSNPNLYWYRQAAGRGLQLLFYSVGIGQISSEVPQNLSASRPQDRQFILSSKKLLLSDSGFYLCAWSRQLGNTIYFGEGSWLTVV.

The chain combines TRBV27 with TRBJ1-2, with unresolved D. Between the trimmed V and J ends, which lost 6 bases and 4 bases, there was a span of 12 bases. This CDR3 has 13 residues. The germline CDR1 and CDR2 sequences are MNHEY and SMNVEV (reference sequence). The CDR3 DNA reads TGTGCCAGCAGGGGCTTGGCGGGCTATGGCTACACCTTC. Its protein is CASRGLAGYGYTF.